A selection of T cell receptor beta chains follows, all from one sample in a study of T cell clones after liver transplantation. This table comes from immunoSEQ multiplex PCR, and its TCRdb copy is limited to in-frame clones, with some not included. Among about 72,000 clones, roughly nine tenths were seen once, and the ten largest hold less than 3%. The sequenced sample was CD4+ T cells from blood, obtained before liver transplant. The receptors shown here come from a human donor who received a liver transplant. CDR3s include the opening cysteine and the closing phenylalanine or tryptophan. Each record gives: clone size, D gene, V gene, J gene, CDR3 DNA, CDR3 protein. The D gene is left open where the match is weak. Rows give clone size only sometimes, using once, few, many, or a class for an expanded clone.

>.|.|TRBV2|TRBJ1-2
TGTGCCAGCAGTGTCCCCGGGGGGCGCAACTATGGCTACACCTTC
CASSVPGGRNYGYTF
>once|.|TRBV5-1|TRBJ1-2
TGCGCCAGCAGCCCCCTGGACGTCCCTGGCTACACCTTC
CASSPLDVPGYTF
>.|.|TRBV29-1|TRBJ1-4
TGCAGCGTAAAGGGAGGGGCGAGCGAAAAACTGTTTTTT
CSVKGGASEKLFF
>.|.|TRBV18|TRBJ2-7
TGTGCCAGCTCACCACGGCGGGGAATGAGGGAGCAGTACTTC
CASSPRRGMREQYF
>.|TRBD2|TRBV11-3|TRBJ2-7
TGTGCCAGCAGCTTACCTAGCGGGAGAACGGACGAGCAGTACTTC
CASSLPSGRTDEQYF
>.|TRBD2|TRBV4-3|TRBJ2-1
TGCGCCAGCAGCCAAGGTAGCGGGAGGGGAGGTGAGCAGTTCTTC
CASSQGSGRGGEQFF
>.|.|TRBV9|TRBJ2-1
TGTGCCAGCAGCCTACATACGGAGTACAATGAGCAGTTCTTC
CASSLHTEYNEQFF
>.|TRBD1|TRBV5-1|TRBJ1-1
TGCGCCAGCAGCTTGTCGGGACAGGAGATAGGTGAAGCTTTCTTT
CASSLSGQEIGEAFF
>.|.|TRBV28|TRBJ2-7
TGTGCCAGCAGTTCCCCCCTTTCCGACGATCCCTACGAGCAGTACTTC
CASSSPLSDDPYEQYF
>.|TRBD2|TRBV11-2|TRBJ2-1
TGTGCCAGCAGCGCCTACGGGGGACTACCTTACAATGAGCAGTTCTTC
CASSAYGGLPYNEQFF
>.|.|TRBV7-9|TRBJ2-1
TGTGCCAGCAGCTTAGGTAGCGGATACAATGAGCAGTTCTTC
CASSLGSGYNEQFF
>.|.|TRBV21-1|TRBJ2-3
TGTGCCAGCAGCAAACGCGTCAGACCTTCCACAGATACGCAGTATTTT
CASSKRVRPSTDTQYF
>once|.|TRBV7-2|TRBJ2-1
TGTGCCAGCAGCCTCATGGCTAGGGGGGATGAGCAGTTCTTC
CASSLMARGDEQFF
>.|.|TRBV14|TRBJ2-1
TGTGCCAGCAGCCAAGATCTGGCTTGGGGTGAGCAGTTCTTC
CASSQDLAWGEQFF